This T cell receptor (beta chain) was captured by sequencing in a study of vaccination effects on CD4 cells after COVID-19. In this sample, this clone turned up once. What it binds is not known. Pools of viral peptides were used by the ViraFEST assay to expand antigen-specific CD4+ T cells ahead of sequencing. Researchers isolated CD4+ T cells once about 11 days of culture had elapsed. At days 3 and 7, half of the medium was exchanged for IL-2 medium. The CDR3 is 18 amino acids. V was pared by 5 bases and J by 1 base, with 14 bases of the junction left unmatched. Germline loops: CDR1 SGHAT, CDR2 FQNNGV. Sequencing used immunoSEQ multiplex PCR; TCRdb keeps in-frame clones, though not all of them. The table records approximately 82,000 clones, 74% of them present only once.

The TCR originated in a human donor who received a COVID-19 vaccine. The source material was CD4+ T cells from PBMCs cultured with HCoV-229E spike peptides, sampled before COVID-19 vaccination. This chain joins TRBV11-2 and TRBJ2-3, with TRBD2 matching over 8 bases. In nucleotides, the CDR3 is TGTGCCAGCAGCCTCACACACACGGGGGGGCGGGGCACAGATACGCAGTATTTT. Its protein is CASSLTHTGGRGTDTQYF. Looking up the rest from reference TRBV11-2 and TRBJ2-3 gives the full variable domain: EAGVAQSPRYKIIEKRQSVAFWCNPISGHATLYWYQQILGQGPKLLIQFQNNGVVDDSQLPKDRFSAERLKGVDSTLKIQPAKLEDSAVYLCASSLTHTGGRGTDTQYFGPGTRLTVL.